This TCR beta chain derives from a study of technical replicates of blood from a few donors (dated by TCRdb to the late 2010s). On this clone itself: The specificity of this receptor is unknown. Base qualities were left out, and no much larger clone turns up one base away.

CDR1 SNHLY and CDR2 FYNNEI are derived from the germline V gene. V is cut back by 8 bases and J by 2 bases, with 0 bases in the junction unmatched. Including the terminal cysteine and phenylalanine, the CDR3 comprises 11 residues. The entry retains the CDR3 DNA only, 33 bases that are in frame from base 1. Library preparation employed the immunoSEQ multiplex PCR assay. Imported from immuneACCESS, the table was reduced by TCRdb to in-frame sequences with V and J called. These copies leave out some clones; in studies compared against another copy, an unresolved V gene accounts for under half, and the cause of the remainder is not known. Present in this sample are around 76,000 clones, under 99% of which were seen just once. 0.2% to 0.25% of the sample comes from the top ten.

Sequencing was done on a sample of T cells isolated from PBMCs. The chain joins TRBV2 to TRBJ2-7, with 7 middle bases fitting TRBD1. This sequence was found in a human donor in good health. The CDR3: CASGTAYEQYF. The DNA is TGTGCCAGCGGGACAGCCTACGAGCAGTACTTC.